This TCR beta chain stems from a study of cytomegalovirus exposure and HLA in healthy donors. CDR3 size: 17 residues. Germline values: CDR1 GTSNPN, CDR2 SVGIG (reference sequence). Trimming removed 5 bases at V and 2 bases at J, with 23 bases between. Primers for the PCR totalled 60 Vbeta and 13 Jbeta. Authors' data handling: Later reanalysis found around 74 million unique TCR beta chains, around 11 million of them shared. Assay used: immunoSEQ multiplex PCR; TCRdb lists only in-frame clones, some missing. Clonal size and the V and J genes are those of that table, whereas D and trimming came from the DNA. The repertoire consists of about 100,000 clones, with more than 75% occurring once and the leading ten covering less than 0.95%.

Sequenced material: PBMCs. V gene TRBV30 combines with J gene TRBJ2-3, with a possible D match to TRBD2 (6 bases). The sequence was obtained from a woman aged 55-69 years in good health and CMV-seronegative. CDR3 nucleotide sequence: TGTGCCTGGGGGGAGGCGGTCCCCCTACTGAACACAGATACGCAGTATTTT. This gives the protein CAWGEAVPLLNTDTQYF.